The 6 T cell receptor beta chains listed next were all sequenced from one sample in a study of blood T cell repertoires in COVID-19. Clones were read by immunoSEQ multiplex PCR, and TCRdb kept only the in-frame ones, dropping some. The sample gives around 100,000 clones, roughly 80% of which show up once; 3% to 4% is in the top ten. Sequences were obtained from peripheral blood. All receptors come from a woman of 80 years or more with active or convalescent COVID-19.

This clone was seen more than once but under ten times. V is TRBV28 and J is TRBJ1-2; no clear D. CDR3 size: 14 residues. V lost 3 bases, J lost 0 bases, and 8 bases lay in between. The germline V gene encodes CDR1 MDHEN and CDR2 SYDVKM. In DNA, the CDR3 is TGTGCCAGCAGTTTGGCAGTTACTAACTATGGCTACACCTTC. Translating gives CASSLAVTNYGYTF.

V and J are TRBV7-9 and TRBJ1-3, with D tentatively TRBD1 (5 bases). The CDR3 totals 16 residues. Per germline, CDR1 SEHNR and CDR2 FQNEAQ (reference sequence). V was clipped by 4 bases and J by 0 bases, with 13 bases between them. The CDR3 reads CASSSQGLRSGNTIYF. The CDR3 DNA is TGTGCCAGCAGCTCCCAGGGACTGCGCTCTGGAAACACCATATATTTT.

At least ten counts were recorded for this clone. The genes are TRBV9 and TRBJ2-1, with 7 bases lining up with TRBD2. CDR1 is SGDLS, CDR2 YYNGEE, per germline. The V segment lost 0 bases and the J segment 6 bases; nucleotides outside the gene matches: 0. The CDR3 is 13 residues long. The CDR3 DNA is TGTGCCAGCAGCGTAGCGGGGGGCAATGAGCAGTTCTTC. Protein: CASSVAGGNEQFF.

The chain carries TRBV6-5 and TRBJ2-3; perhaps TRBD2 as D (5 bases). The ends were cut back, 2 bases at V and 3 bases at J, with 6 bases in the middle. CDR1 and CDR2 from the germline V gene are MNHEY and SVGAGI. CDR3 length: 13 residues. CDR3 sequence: CASSYGGTDTQYF. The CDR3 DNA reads TGTGCCAGCAGTTACGGCGGGACAGATACGCAGTATTTT.

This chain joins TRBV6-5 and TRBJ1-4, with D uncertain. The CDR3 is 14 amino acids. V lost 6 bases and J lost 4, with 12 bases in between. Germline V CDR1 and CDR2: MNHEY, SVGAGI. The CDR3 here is CASRAGFLNEKLFF. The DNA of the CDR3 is TGTGCCAGCAGAGCAGGTTTCCTTAATGAAAAACTGTTTTTT.

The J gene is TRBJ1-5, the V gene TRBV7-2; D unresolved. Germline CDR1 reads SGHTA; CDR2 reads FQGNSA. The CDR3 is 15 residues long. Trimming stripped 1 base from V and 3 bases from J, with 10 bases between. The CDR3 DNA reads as TGTGCCAGCAGCTTAGACCAGAACCCCAATCAGCCCCAGCATTTT. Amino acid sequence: CASSLDQNPNQPQHF. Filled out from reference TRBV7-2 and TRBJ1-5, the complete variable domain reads GAGVSQSPSNKVTEKGKDVELRCDPISGHTALYWYRQSLGQGLEFLIYFQGNSAPDKSGLPSDRFSAERTGGSVSTLTIQRTQQEDSAVYLCASSLDQNPNQPQHFGDGTRLSIL.